The 13 T cell receptor beta chains listed next were all sequenced from one sample in a study of control samples from healthy donors and cancer patients. Clones were sequenced by immunoSEQ multiplex PCR, and TCRdb holds only the in-frame ones, with some missing. The table shows about 170,000 clones, with about 94% occurring only once. Sequenced input: blood. Source of these receptors: a woman aged 55-75 years in good health.

The chain links TRBV29-1 to TRBJ1-1, with TRBD1 identical over 10 bases. This CDR3 is built from 14 residues. J lost 3 bases, V lost 8 bases, and 9 bases had no gene match. Germline loops: CDR1 SQVTM, CDR2 ANQGSEA. CDR3 residues: CSIRQGAVDTEAFF. CDR3 in DNA: TGCAGCATAAGACAGGGGGCGGTTGACACTGAAGCTTTCTTT.

The gene calls are TRBV6-2 or TRBV6-3 and TRBJ2-1; perhaps TRBD2 as D (7 bases). The CDR3 length is 15 residues. Trimming took 1 base from V and 6 from J, leaving 13 bases between them. CDR1 is MNHEY and CDR2 is SVGEGT in the germline V gene. Here the CDR3 reads CASSYWGGFINEQFF. In DNA form, the CDR3 reads TGTGCCAGCAGTTACTGGGGGGGCTTTATCAATGAGCAGTTCTTC.

The rearrangement uses TRBV6-4 and TRBJ1-1; D perhaps matches TRBD1 (5 bases). V lost 3 bases and J lost 3, with 14 bases in between. Germline CDR1 is MRHNA and CDR2 is SNTAGT. CDR3 length: 15 residues. CDR3 loop: CASSERGWGDTEAFF. The CDR3 DNA follows: TGTGCCAGCAGTGAACGGGGGTGGGGAGACACTGAAGCTTTCTTT.

The rearrangement uses TRBV19 and TRBJ2-1; 8 bases match TRBD2. The germline V gene has CDR1 LNHDA and CDR2 SQIVND (reference sequence). This CDR3 contains 15 residues. The V and J ends lost 7 bases and 8 bases, in that order; junction bases with no gene match: 13. DNA of the CDR3: TGTGCCAGTACCAACCGAGGGAGCGGGGGCTATGAGCAGTTCTTC. Translated: CASTNRGSGGYEQFF.

The V call is TRBV29-1, the J call TRBJ1-4; 11 bases line up with TRBD1. The CDR3 has 13 amino acids. The germline V gene encodes CDR1 SQVTM and CDR2 ANQGSEA. The V and J ends lost 4 bases and 8 bases, in that order; junction bases with no gene match: 3. CDR3 in amino acids: CSVGTGGSEKLFF. The DNA for the CDR3 is TGCAGCGTTGGGACAGGGGGCTCGGAAAAACTGTTTTTT.

J is TRBJ1-6 and V is TRBV11-3; no clear D. Germline CDR1 SGHNT, CDR2 YENEEA. Trimming took 4 bases from V and 0 from J, leaving 16 bases between them. This CDR3 comprises 18 residues. Here the CDR3 DNA reads TGTGCCAGCAGCTCCGGACTTCCGAGGAGCTCCTATAATTCACCCCTCCACTTT. As protein: CASSSGLPRSSYNSPLHF.

The chain carries TRBV3-1 (or the pseudogene TRBV3-2) and TRBJ2-6, with unresolved D. CDR1 LGHDT and CDR2 YNNKEL come from the germline V gene (reference sequence). V gave up 2 bases and J gave up 1 base, with 0 bases separating them. CDR3 length: 13 residues. The CDR3 sequence is CASSQSGANVLTF. CDR3 bases: TGTGCCAGCAGCCAATCTGGGGCCAACGTCCTGACTTTC.

For the CDR3, the DNA is TGTGCCAGCAGATCCAGGGGTGGCAATCAGCCCCAGCATTTT. Translated, it gives CASRSRGGNQPQHF. The rearrangement links TRBV27 to TRBJ1-5; D may be TRBD1 (6 bases). The V and J ends lost 6 bases and 2 bases respectively, with 11 bases between them. The germline CDR1 and CDR2 sequences are MNHEY and SMNVEV (reference sequence). The CDR3 has 14 residues.

Written as DNA, the CDR3 is TGTGCCAGCAGCTTAAGGGGTCAGGGGTATGAAAAACTGTTTTTT. It encodes CASSLRGQGYEKLFF. V usage is TRBV13 and J usage is TRBJ1-4, with D tentatively TRBD1 (6 bases). V was trimmed by 2 bases and J by 6 bases, leaving 13 bases between them. CDR3 length equals 15 residues. Germline V gene data show CDR1 as PRHDT and CDR2 as FYEKMQ (reference sequence).

On this clone itself: Other DNA sequences in this sample translate to the same CDR3. V and J are TRBV5-4 and TRBJ2-5, with a possible D match to TRBD2 (6 bases). The CDR3 is 14 amino acids. V was cut by 1 base and J by 1 base, with 8 bases left in between. Per germline, CDR1 SGHNT and CDR2 YYREEE (reference sequence). The CDR3 loop reads CASSLLGGQETQYF. The CDR3 DNA reads TGTGCCAGCAGCTTGTTGGGGGGCCAAGAGACCCAGTACTTC.

The rearrangement links TRBV25-1 to TRBJ1-5; a weak D match, TRBD1 (6 bases). CDR3 length: 16 residues. Germline V gene sequence: CDR1 MGHDK, CDR2 SYGVNS. V was trimmed by 3 bases and J by 0 bases, leaving 12 bases between them. CDR3 region: CASSDGQGHSNQPQHF. CDR3 in DNA: TGTGCCAGCAGTGATGGGCAGGGGCATAGCAATCAGCCCCAGCATTTT.

This sequence joins TRBV4-1 and TRBJ1-5; a possible D gene is TRBD1 (6 bases). V was clipped by 0 bases and J by 0 bases, with 15 bases between them. CDR3 size: 18 residues. Germline lookup yields CDR1 MGHRA and CDR2 YSYEKL. DNA for the CDR3: TGCGCCAGCAGCCAAGAAGGCGGGACATACTTTAGCAATCAGCCCCAGCATTTT. Protein: CASSQEGGTYFSNQPQHF.

The V gene is TRBV6-5, the J gene TRBJ2-5; D is possibly TRBD1 or TRBD2 (6 bases each). With 3 bases removed from V and 5 bases from J, the gap between germline ends came to 10 bases. Germline-derived CDR1 and CDR2 are MNHEY and SVGAGI. The CDR3 contains 13 residues. The CDR3 loop is CASSYLGGETQYF. DNA for the CDR3: TGTGCCAGCAGTTATTTGGGGGGCGAGACCCAGTACTTC.